These T cell receptor beta chains were read from a single sample in a study of blood T cells in healthy people across ages. TCRdb processed the 5' RACE reads anew with MiXCR; each CDR3 protein has one entry. This sample has about 670,000 distinct CDR3 sequences, with around 43% found just once. Sequencing was carried out using blood. The origin of the receptors is a man older than 75 in good health. CDR3s leave out the opening cysteine and the closing phenylalanine or tryptophan. Each record gives: J gene, V gene, CDR3 protein.

>TRBJ2-7|TRBV15
ATSTAGGYEQY
>TRBJ2-3|TRBV27
ASSKTSGGGTDTQY
>TRBJ2-7|TRBV9
ASSVATSGDYEQY
>TRBJ2-1|TRBV30
AWTPGWVQF
>TRBJ2-7|TRBV14
ASSNSYEQY
>TRBJ2-2|TRBV5-1
ASSATLNTGELF
>TRBJ2-1|TRBV6-2/TRBV6-3
ASSYPPTNRVNEQF
>TRBJ2-1|TRBV2
ASTGTLYNEQF
>TRBJ2-1|TRBV6-2/TRBV6-3
ASSRDNYNEQF
>TRBJ2-3|TRBV28
ASTQGLTSGGNKDTQY
>NA|TRBV6-5
ASSYLKRQGDNYEQY
>TRBJ2-1|TRBV3-1
ASGKTQF
>TRBJ1-1|TRBV6-5
ASRPTQGRGTEAF
>TRBJ2-5|TRBV4-2
ASSQFYSPGLAGELQETQY
>TRBJ2-1|TRBV4-3
ASSQGALVGSQEQF
>TRBJ2-3|TRBV5-8
ASSPGQRGDTQY
>TRBJ1-2|TRBV2
ASSEVNRVGYGYT
>TRBJ2-3|TRBV6-2/TRBV6-3
ASSLPPRHHTDTQY
>TRBJ2-3|TRBV10-3
AIRTSGRTDTQY
>TRBJ2-4|TRBV7-9
APRPSGAKRLAKNIQY
>TRBJ2-7|TRBV20-1
SALGQGTSYEQY
>TRBJ2-7|TRBV7-2
ASSFGGTSTYEQY
>TRBJ2-5|TRBV12-3/TRBV12-4
ASRGVAGSFGEQY
>TRBJ2-5|TRBV12-5
ASGWGQGEETQY
>TRBJ2-1|TRBV29-1
SVERGGGITYNEQF
>TRBJ2-2|TRBV5-1
ASSPLGVSAGELF
>TRBJ1-6|TRBV6-2/TRBV6-3
ASSEELPNSPLH
>TRBJ2-1|TRBV6-2/TRBV6-3
ASSYAGAQDNEQF
>TRBJ1-2|TRBV20-1
SARTHVGGSRYGYT
>TRBJ2-7|TRBV20-1
SAGSGQVLYEQY
>TRBJ2-5|TRBV25-1
ASSAPGALETQY
>TRBJ2-4|TRBV4-3
ASSHTKNIQY
>TRBJ2-1|TRBV6-5
ASSYSGTSGYNEQF
>TRBJ2-1|TRBV20-1
SATSPWRGGPVNEQF